Listed below are T cell receptor beta chains from one sample, sequenced in a study of blood T cell repertoires in COVID-19. Assay used: immunoSEQ multiplex PCR; TCRdb lists only in-frame clones, some missing. The data hold 50,000 to 75,000 clones, with less than 85% observed a single time. The specimen sequenced was peripheral blood. These receptors all come from a man between 60 and 75 years old with acute or convalescent COVID-19. Each CDR3 is given with its conserved first and last residue. Fields, in order: clone size, V gene, J gene, D gene, CDR3 DNA, CDR3 protein. D genes are given only for firm matches. Clone size is given for some rows only: seen once, a few or many times, or a class if the clone is expanded.

clone_size: .
v_call: TRBV2
j_call: TRBJ1-5
d_call: .
cdr3_nt: TGTGCCAGCAGGGAAAGATCGAGGCAGCCCCAGCATTTT
cdr3_aa: CASRERSRQPQHF

clone_size: .
v_call: TRBV28
j_call: TRBJ2-2
d_call: .
cdr3_nt: TGTGCCAGCACTGGTATGGGCAGGGGAAACACCGGGGAGCTGTTTTTT
cdr3_aa: CASTGMGRGNTGELFF

clone_size: .
v_call: TRBV27
j_call: TRBJ2-2
d_call: .
cdr3_nt: TGTGCCAGCAGTTTAGCACAGACCGGGGAGCTGTTTTTT
cdr3_aa: CASSLAQTGELFF

clone_size: few
v_call: TRBV15
j_call: TRBJ1-5
d_call: TRBD1
cdr3_nt: TGTGCCACCAGCAGAGATGGGACAGGGTGGAATCAGCCCCAGCATTTT
cdr3_aa: CATSRDGTGWNQPQHF

clone_size: .
v_call: TRBV24-1
j_call: TRBJ1-5
d_call: TRBD1
cdr3_nt: TGTGCCACCAGTGGGTCGGGACAGGGGGGCAATCAGCCCCAGCATTTT
cdr3_aa: CATSGSGQGGNQPQHF

clone_size: .
v_call: TRBV27
j_call: TRBJ1-2
d_call: .
cdr3_nt: TGTGCCAGCAGTCCACATCAGGGAGGTAATGGCTACACCTTC
cdr3_aa: CASSPHQGGNGYTF

clone_size: .
v_call: TRBV5-5
j_call: TRBJ2-3
d_call: TRBD2
cdr3_nt: TGTGCCAGCAGCTTATTCGGACTAGCGGGAGATACGCAGTATTTT
cdr3_aa: CASSLFGLAGDTQYF

clone_size: .
v_call: TRBV6-5
j_call: TRBJ1-2
d_call: .
cdr3_nt: TGTGCCAGCAGCGCATCAGGGAAGTTTGTCTATGGCTACACCTTC
cdr3_aa: CASSASGKFVYGYTF

clone_size: .
v_call: TRBV28
j_call: TRBJ2-1
d_call: .
cdr3_nt: TGTGCCAGCAGTTTCGGCTACAGCAATGAGCAGTTCTTC
cdr3_aa: CASSFGYSNEQFF

clone_size: few
v_call: TRBV27
j_call: TRBJ2-7
d_call: TRBD2
cdr3_nt: TGTGCCAGCAGTTCCGGGACTAGCGGGAGGGTAAGCTACGAGCAGTACTTC
cdr3_aa: CASSSGTSGRVSYEQYF

clone_size: .
v_call: TRBV19
j_call: TRBJ2-1
d_call: TRBD2
cdr3_nt: TGTGCCAGTAGTTATAGCGGGAGTTGGAATGAGCAGTTCTTC
cdr3_aa: CASSYSGSWNEQFF

clone_size: .
v_call: TRBV25-1
j_call: TRBJ2-3
d_call: .
cdr3_nt: TGTGCCAGCAGTGAACCGGGTTTAGATACGCAGTATTTT
cdr3_aa: CASSEPGLDTQYF

clone_size: .
v_call: TRBV28
j_call: TRBJ1-4
d_call: .
cdr3_nt: TGTGCCAGCAGCCGGAATGAAAAACTGTTTTTT
cdr3_aa: CASSRNEKLFF

clone_size: .
v_call: TRBV27
j_call: TRBJ2-7
d_call: TRBD2
cdr3_nt: TGTGCCAGCCGCCCATGGGCTAGCGGTTCCTACGAGCAGTACTTC
cdr3_aa: CASRPWASGSYEQYF

clone_size: .
v_call: TRBV6-2/TRBV6-3
j_call: TRBJ2-7
d_call: .
cdr3_nt: TGTGCCAGCAGACCTCTAGGACAGAAAACCTACGAGCAGTACTTC
cdr3_aa: CASRPLGQKTYEQYF

clone_size: .
v_call: TRBV5-6
j_call: TRBJ1-1
d_call: TRBD1
cdr3_nt: TGTGCCAGCAGCTTAACCACAGGGGGCTCAGCAGCTTTCTTT
cdr3_aa: CASSLTTGGSAAFF

clone_size: .
v_call: TRBV5-1
j_call: TRBJ2-3
d_call: .
cdr3_nt: TGCGCCAGCAGCTTGGGAGGACTCACAGATACGCAGTATTTT
cdr3_aa: CASSLGGLTDTQYF

clone_size: .
v_call: TRBV19
j_call: TRBJ2-7
d_call: .
cdr3_nt: TGTGCCAGTAGTATAGTCGCAGGGCCCTACGAGCAGTACTTC
cdr3_aa: CASSIVAGPYEQYF

clone_size: .
v_call: TRBV28
j_call: TRBJ2-7
d_call: TRBD1
cdr3_nt: TGTGCCAGCCACTCGGGGACAGGGTTAAGCGAGCAGTACTTC
cdr3_aa: CASHSGTGLSEQYF

clone_size: .
v_call: TRBV6-6
j_call: TRBJ1-6
d_call: TRBD1
cdr3_nt: TGTGCCAGCACCAGAACAGGGGACTATAATTCACCCCTCCACTTT
cdr3_aa: CASTRTGDYNSPLHF

clone_size: .
v_call: TRBV15
j_call: TRBJ2-5
d_call: .
cdr3_nt: TGTGCCACCAGCAGAGATTTAAGACAGGTAGAGACCCAGTACTTC
cdr3_aa: CATSRDLRQVETQYF

clone_size: .
v_call: TRBV7-9
j_call: TRBJ2-7
d_call: TRBD2
cdr3_nt: TGTGCCAGCACTGAGCTAGCGGGAGAAATCGAGCAGTACTTC
cdr3_aa: CASTELAGEIEQYF

clone_size: .
v_call: TRBV19
j_call: TRBJ1-5
d_call: TRBD1
cdr3_nt: TGTGCCAGTAGCGACCGGGACAGTAATCAGCCCCAGCATTTT
cdr3_aa: CASSDRDSNQPQHF

clone_size: .
v_call: TRBV27
j_call: TRBJ1-2
d_call: TRBD1
cdr3_nt: TGTGCCAGCAGTACTCATAGGGGGCACGGCGACTATGGCTACACCTTC
cdr3_aa: CASSTHRGHGDYGYTF

clone_size: .
v_call: TRBV12-3/TRBV12-4
j_call: TRBJ2-7
d_call: TRBD2
cdr3_nt: TGTGCAAGCGGGAGGGGGGCGCACGAGCAGTACTTC
cdr3_aa: CASGRGAHEQYF

clone_size: once
v_call: TRBV7-9
j_call: TRBJ2-3
d_call: .
cdr3_nt: TGTGCCAGCAGCCCCGGACTAAAGAGCACAGATACGCAGTATTTT
cdr3_aa: CASSPGLKSTDTQYF

clone_size: .
v_call: TRBV24-1
j_call: TRBJ2-1
d_call: .
cdr3_nt: TGTGCCACCAGTGATCCCCGGACTACTAATGAGCAGTTCTTC
cdr3_aa: CATSDPRTTNEQFF

clone_size: .
v_call: TRBV5-6
j_call: TRBJ1-2
d_call: TRBD1
cdr3_nt: TGTGCCAGCAGCTTTGAGGGGGCTGGAGGCTACACCTTC
cdr3_aa: CASSFEGAGGYTF

clone_size: few
v_call: TRBV5-6
j_call: TRBJ2-2
d_call: .
cdr3_nt: TGTGCCAGCAGCTTTCTCCGACAGTCGAACACCGGGGAGCTGTTTTTT
cdr3_aa: CASSFLRQSNTGELFF

clone_size: .
v_call: TRBV6-6
j_call: TRBJ1-2
d_call: .
cdr3_nt: TGTGCCAGCAGTTACGATCGACTGAGCTATGGCTACACCTTC
cdr3_aa: CASSYDRLSYGYTF